The 14 T cell receptor beta chains below come from one sample, sequenced in a study of T cells in Graves' hyperthyroidism and ophthalmopathy. RNA transcripts served as the template for amplifying TCR beta CDR3 regions. RT-PCR in the first round (using the HTBI primer set) targeted the TCR CDR3. In TCRdb, the multiplex PCR reads were re-called with MiXCR into one record per CDR3 protein. The sample shows about 250,000 distinct CDR3 sequences, around 20% of them seen only once. Specimen: blood. The receptor set was obtained from a man under 40 with Graves' ophthalmopathy.

The V gene is TRBV19, the J gene TRBJ2-2; D is unresolved. There are 14 residues in the CDR3. With 7 bases removed from V and 3 bases from J, the gap between germline ends came to 12 bases. Germline V lookup: CDR1 LNHDA, CDR2 SQIVND (reference sequence). This CDR3 is CASTLTGYTGELFF. The CDR3 DNA reads as TGTGCCAGTACACTGACGGGTTACACCGGGGAGCTGTTTTTT.

This clonotype has a count of ten or more. The genes are TRBV11-2 and TRBJ2-5, with 12 bases aligning to TRBD2. The CDR3 covers 15 residues. Germline CDR1 and CDR2: SGHAT and FQNNGV. Trimming cost V 4 bases and J 5 bases; bases outside gene matches: 5. Written as DNA, the CDR3 is TGTGCCAGCAGCTCCTCTAGCGGGAGGGGGGAGACCCAGTACTTC. This codes for CASSSSSGRGETQYF.

This clonotype appeared a few times. The chain uses TRBV6-2 or TRBV6-3 and TRBJ2-3; D may be TRBD1 (6 bases). In germline, CDR1 is MNHEY, CDR2 SVGEGT. The CDR3 sequence is 14 residues long. Trimming cost V 3 bases and J 2 bases, with 9 bases left between them. The CDR3: CASSYRDTTDTQYF. Here the CDR3 DNA reads TGTGCCAGCAGTTATCGGGACACCACAGATACGCAGTATTTT.

This sequence joins TRBV27 and TRBJ1-1; D is unresolved. This CDR3 region has 14 residues. Germline CDR1 reads MNHEY; CDR2 reads SMNVEV (reference sequence). V was trimmed by 6 bases and J by 7 bases, leaving 18 bases between them. CDR3 in amino acids: CASRDSGGLGEAFF. The DNA for the CDR3 is TGTGCCAGCAGAGACTCTGGAGGGCTTGGTGAAGCTTTCTTT.

The chain is built from TRBV18 and TRBJ1-4, with 7 positions matching TRBD1. The CDR3 runs 15 residues. The junction had 12 bases not matched to a gene; V was cut back by 3 bases and J by 11 bases. CDR1 and CDR2 (germline): KGHSH, LQKENI. The DNA of the CDR3 is TGTGCCAGCTCACCCCCAGGGCAGGGGGAGCTCAAACTGTTTTTT. It codes for CASSPPGQGELKLFF.

This clonotype was seen a few times. The chain has TRBV12-3 or TRBV12-4 and TRBJ2-5; 12 bases align to TRBD2. V shed 5 bases and J 5 bases; nucleotides not matched to a gene: 9. CDR3 length: 16 amino acids. The CDR3 region is CASSTSLAGGWETQYF. CDR3 DNA sequence: TGTGCCAGCAGTACATCTCTAGCGGGAGGGTGGGAGACCCAGTACTTC.

This clonotype was counted between two and nine times. The chain has TRBV20-1 and TRBJ1-5, with 9 nucleotides matching TRBD1. CDR3 size: 13 residues. Trimming took 6 bases from V and 6 from J; bases not matched to a gene: 6. Looked up from germline, CDR1 is DFQATT and CDR2 is SNEGSKA (reference sequence). CDR3 amino acids: CSAARTGVQPQHF. The CDR3 bases are TGCAGTGCGGCAAGGACAGGGGTTCAGCCCCAGCATTTT.

This clonotype showed up just a few times. The V gene is TRBV29-1, the J gene TRBJ2-1, with 12 bases aligning to TRBD2. Germline CDR1 reads SQVTM; CDR2 reads ANQGSEA. There are 17 residues in the CDR3. J lost 2 bases, V lost 6 bases, and 11 bases had no gene match. The CDR3 is CSVAGLAGDSPYNEQFF. The CDR3 nucleotides are TGCAGCGTGGCGGGACTAGCGGGCGATTCCCCCTACAATGAGCAGTTCTTC.

Ten or more counts support this clonotype. The V gene is TRBV14, the J gene TRBJ1-1; D is uncertain. The V end lost 4 bases, the J end lost 2 bases, and 8 bases lay between the germline ends. Per germline, CDR1 SGHDN and CDR2 FVKESK. The CDR3 loop spans 13 amino acids. The CDR3 DNA follows: TGTGCCAGCAGCCCTGACCCCAACACTGAAGCTTTCTTT. Amino acid sequence: CASSPDPNTEAFF.

The chain combines TRBV5-5 with TRBJ2-5; the match to TRBD1 covers 7 bases. This CDR3 is 15 amino acids long. After removal of 2 bases from V and 5 bases from J, the junction contained 9 bases not matched to a gene. Germline V lookup: CDR1 SGHKS, CDR2 YYEKEE (reference sequence). The CDR3 nucleotides are TGTGCCAGCAGCTTCACAGGGGATTCGTATGAGACCCAGTACTTC. Encoded protein: CASSFTGDSYETQYF.

The chain is built from TRBV12-3 or TRBV12-4 and TRBJ2-7; 12 bases map to TRBD2. Losses at the gene ends were 6 bases for V and 6 bases for J; bases not matched to a gene: 6. The CDR3 contains 14 residues. CDR3 loop: CASRSTSGSGEQYF. CDR3 coding DNA: TGTGCCAGCAGGTCGACTAGCGGGAGTGGCGAGCAGTACTTC.

This clonotype was observed a few times. J is TRBJ2-7 and V is TRBV6-1; 7 bases fit TRBD1. The CDR3 contains 14 residues. Germline-derived CDR1 and CDR2 are MNHNS and SASEGT. V lost 6 bases and J lost 3; bases outside the gene matches: 8. In DNA, the CDR3 is TGTGCCAGCAGCCCACAGGGGCCGCTCTACGAGCAGTACTTC. Residues: CASSPQGPLYEQYF.

This clonotype was detected many times. The chain has TRBV20-1 and TRBJ2-1, with D possibly matching TRBD2 (6 bases). The CDR3 has 14 amino acids. With 2 bases removed from V and 6 bases from J, the gap between germline ends came to 14 bases. Per germline, CDR1 DFQATT and CDR2 SNEGSKA (reference sequence). The CDR3 spells CSARKTMEGNEQFF. CDR3 DNA: TGCAGTGCTAGAAAGACTATGGAGGGCAATGAGCAGTTCTTC.

This clonotype was counted between two and nine times. This sequence joins TRBV19 and TRBJ2-2, with a possible D match to TRBD2 (6 bases). CDR3 size: 14 residues. V was pared by 8 bases and J by 3 bases, with 13 bases between. Germline-derived CDR1 and CDR2 are LNHDA and SQIVND (reference sequence). The CDR3 DNA reads TGTGCCAGTCAAACGGGAGACGACACCGGGGAGCTGTTTTTT. It codes for CASQTGDDTGELFF.